This T cell receptor beta chain was obtained from a study of T cells after yellow fever vaccination. Study outcomes and limitations: Weaker, the secondary response peaked sooner, at day 5 versus 15. Contamination of FACS-sorted repertoires by abundant clonotypes from the bulk population could occur.

The CDR3 covers 17 residues. V was clipped by 6 bases and J by 0 bases; unmatched bases: 12. The V gene's germline CDR1 is MNHNS and CDR2 SASEGT. The sample holds a few counts of this clonotype. As yet, its antigen is unknown. The TCR cDNA carried a universal primer site and UMIs from 5'RACE template switching. MiXCR, run by TCRdb on the 5' RACE reads, gives a single entry per CDR3 protein. The sample has 140,000 to 150,000 distinct CDR3 sequences, 6.6% seen once. This receptor was identified in a man in his thirties or forties who received the YFV17D yellow fever vaccine. The V gene is TRBV6-1, the J gene TRBJ2-7; 9 nucleotides align to TRBD2. The specimen was CD4+ T cells sorted from PBMCs, collected 10 days after the yellow fever booster vaccination. CDR3 residues: CASRRGGLGPDSYEQYF. The CDR3 nucleotides read TGTGCCAGCAGGCGGGGGGGTCTGGGGCCAGACTCCTACGAGCAGTACTTC.